The following is a TCR beta chain sequence with its context. Its antigen remains unknown. An Oncomine TCR Beta short-read assay was used to sequence the DNA from cultured CD4+ T cells. In this case, cultured CD4+ T cells provided the extracted genomic DNA. TCRdb called the PCR reads again in MiXCR, with one record for every CDR3 protein. The table has roughly 10,000 distinct CDR3 sequences, about 60% seen once; the top ten hold 20% to 25%. Germline CDR1 reads SGHTA; CDR2 reads FQGNSA. The CDR3 has 15 amino acids. The V and J ends lost 1 base and 2 bases respectively, with 11 bases between them. The data belong to a study of vaccination and CD4 T cells after COVID-19. In the study overall: Participants were vaccinated with two doses, given as either BNT162b2 or mRNA-1273 vaccine. Post-COVID samples had a sampling time that fell a median around 93 days after diagnosis (range 35 to 161). Study findings and constraints: Post-vaccination reactive clonotypes (median roughly 35) did not differ significantly from post-infection (more than 20).

Treatment reported: approximately 9-day PBMC culture with coronavirus spike peptide pools or control peptides (ViraFEST assay). CD4+ T-cell collection from the unexposed donor predated the COVID-19 pandemic (2011-2018). Sequencing was done on a sample of CD4+ T cells from blood, cultured in vitro. The clonotype was recovered from a human donor in good health. This sequence joins TRBV7-2 and TRBJ1-2, with D possibly matching TRBD1 (5 bases). Here the CDR3 DNA reads TGTGCCAGCAGCTTAGTCGGGGACGGGAACTATGGCTACACCTTC. Residues: CASSLVGDGNYGYTF.